Below, 29 T cell receptor beta chains from the same sample are listed, as sequenced in a study of blood T cell repertoires in COVID-19. Repertoires were generated with immunoSEQ multiplex PCR, while TCRdb's copy carries only in-frame clones and drops some. The top ten clones hold 0.95% to 1.2% of a sample with 400,000 to 450,000 clones, 80% to 90% of them seen once. The sequenced sample was PBMCs or T cells enriched from blood (not recorded which). These receptors all come from a man aged 30 to 39 who had recovered from COVID-19.

The chain couples TRBV28 to TRBJ1-6, with 8 bases fitting TRBD1. V gave up 6 bases and J gave up 2 bases; unmatched junction bases: 6. CDR3 length equals 16 residues. Germline values: CDR1 MDHEN, CDR2 SYDVKM. DNA of the CDR3: TGTGCCAGCAGAGCAGGGGGCCAGACCTATAATTCACCCCTCCACTTT. This gives the protein CASRAGGQTYNSPLHF. Looking up the rest from reference TRBV28 and TRBJ1-6 gives the full variable domain: DVKVTQSSRYLVKRTGEKVFLECVQDMDHENMFWYRQDPGLGLRLIYFSYDVKMKEKGDIPEGYSVSREKKERFSLILESASTNQTSMYLCASRAGGQTYNSPLHFGNGTRLTVT.

The genes are TRBV20-1 and TRBJ1-1; D not certain. This CDR3 contains 13 residues. V was cut by 3 bases and J by 3 bases, with 11 bases left in between. Per germline, CDR1 DFQATT and CDR2 SNEGSKA (reference sequence). The CDR3 DNA reads TGCAGTGCTAGTCTGTCCCAGGACACTGAAGCTTTCTTT. It translates to CSASLSQDTEAFF.

The rearrangement links TRBV7-9 to TRBJ2-1, with 8 nucleotides matching TRBD1. With V trimmed by 2 bases and J by 3 bases, 6 bases remained unmatched. The CDR3 loop spans 16 amino acids. Germline V gives CDR1 SEHNR, CDR2 FQNEAQ (reference sequence). CDR3 sequence: CASSLRAGGSYNEQFF. In nucleotides, the CDR3 is TGTGCCAGCAGCTTAAGGGCAGGGGGCAGCTACAATGAGCAGTTCTTC.

The V gene is TRBV19, the J gene TRBJ1-5; the match to TRBD1 covers 7 bases. V was pared by 0 bases and J by 3 bases, with 5 bases of the junction left unmatched. The CDR3 consists of 16 residues. CDR1 and CDR2 from the germline V gene are LNHDA and SQIVND (reference sequence). The CDR3 nucleotides are TGTGCCAGTAGTATAGAGTGGGACAGACACAATCAGCCCCAGCATTTT. Translated: CASSIEWDRHNQPQHF.

The rearrangement uses TRBV28 and TRBJ1-3; 8 nucleotides agree with TRBD1. J gave up 0 bases and V 6 bases, and 4 bases lay outside the gene matches. CDR3 size: 15 residues. The germline gives CDR1 MDHEN, CDR2 SYDVKM. This CDR3 is CASSLGQASGNTIYF. The CDR3 DNA reads TGTGCCAGCAGCTTGGGACAGGCCTCTGGAAACACCATATATTTT. The variable domain in full, completed from reference TRBV28 and TRBJ1-3, reads DVKVTQSSRYLVKRTGEKVFLECVQDMDHENMFWYRQDPGLGLRLIYFSYDVKMKEKGDIPEGYSVSREKKERFSLILESASTNQTSMYLCASSLGQASGNTIYFGEGSWLTVV.

To note about this clone: This may be a read error, as it is one base from a much larger clone. At the DNA level, this CDR3 is encoded by other sequences in the same sample as well. V is TRBV28 and J is TRBJ2-7; 8 bases agree with TRBD1. Germline CDR1 MDHEN, CDR2 SYDVKM. The CDR3 is made up of 12 amino acids. Germline trimming cut 5 bases from V and 3 bases from J; bases unmatched to any gene: 0. In DNA, the CDR3 is TGTGCCAGCAGTGACAGGGGCTACGAGCAGTACTTC. Its protein product is CASSDRGYEQYF.

For the CDR3, the DNA is TGTGCCAGCAGGTACCCTTCGGGACAGGGATACGACAATGAGCAGTTCTTC. It encodes CASRYPSGQGYDNEQFF. This chain connects TRBV5-6 to TRBJ2-1; 9 nucleotides agree with TRBD1. With 5 bases clipped from V and 5 bases from J, the junction kept 14 bases outside the gene matches. The CDR3 is 17 residues long. The germline V gene has CDR1 SGHDT and CDR2 YYEEEE.

This clone occurred a few times. This chain joins TRBV5-4 and TRBJ2-7; 7 nucleotides line up with TRBD2. Trimming took 0 bases from V and 4 from J; bases not matched to a gene: 4. Germline CDR1 is SGHNT and CDR2 is YYREEE (reference sequence). This CDR3 comprises 14 residues. The chain's CDR3 is CASSLDALAYEQYF. CDR3 in DNA: TGTGCCAGCAGCTTGGACGCACTAGCGTACGAGCAGTACTTC.

The V gene is TRBV28, the J gene TRBJ1-2; no clear D. CDR1 MDHEN and CDR2 SYDVKM come from the germline V gene. Trimming took 3 bases from V and 3 from J, leaving 5 bases between them. CDR3 length equals 12 residues. The CDR3 protein is CASSLADYGYTF. The CDR3 DNA reads TGTGCCAGCAGTTTGGCAGACTATGGCTACACCTTC.

The CDR3: CASSPNDFTDTQYF. DNA of the CDR3: TGTGCCAGCAGCCCAAATGACTTCACAGATACGCAGTATTTT. The rearrangement uses TRBV6-5 and TRBJ2-3; D unclear. This CDR3 contains 14 residues. The germline V gene has CDR1 MNHEY and CDR2 SVGAGI. V was trimmed by 6 bases and J by 2 bases, leaving 12 bases between them.

Of note for this clone: Other DNA sequences in the same sample also yield this CDR3. This chain links TRBV5-1 with TRBJ2-7; the match to TRBD1 covers 9 bases. The CDR3 is made up of 14 amino acids. V was pared by 3 bases and J by 2 bases, with 3 bases of the junction left unmatched. Germline CDR1 reads SGHRS; CDR2 reads YFSETQ. The DNA for the CDR3 is TGCGCCAGCAGCTGGGACAGGGAAACCTACGAGCAGTACTTC. It is translated as CASSWDRETYEQYF.

This clone was detected once. This chain links TRBV5-1 with TRBJ2-7; possible D gene TRBD2, 6 bases. CDR1 and CDR2 (germline): SGHRS, YFSETQ. V gave up 4 bases and J gave up 9 bases, with 11 bases separating them. The CDR3 has 11 residues. This CDR3 reads CASSAGSGQYF. The CDR3 DNA sequence: TGCGCCAGCAGCGCGGGGAGTGGGCAGTACTTC.

V and J are TRBV13 and TRBJ2-4, with D possibly TRBD2 on 6 matching bases. V was shortened by 4 bases and J by 0 bases, with 7 bases between the two germline ends. The CDR3 spans 14 residues. Germline V gene data show CDR1 as PRHDT and CDR2 as FYEKMQ (reference sequence). The CDR3 loop reads CASSYGGAKNIQYF. The CDR3 DNA is TGTGCCAGCAGCTACGGGGGAGCCAAAAACATTCAGTACTTC. The full variable domain, in which reference TRBV13 and TRBJ2-4 provide the parts outside the CDR3, is AAGVIQSPRHLIKEKRETATLKCYPIPRHDTVYWYQQGPGQDPQFLISFYEKMQSDKGSIPDRFSAQQFSDYHSELNMSSLELGDSALYFCASSYGGAKNIQYFGAGTRLSVL.

Here the CDR3 reads CASSLGHSNQPQHF. The CDR3 DNA is TGTGCCAGCAGTTTAGGACATAGCAATCAGCCCCAGCATTTT. The J gene is TRBJ1-5, the V gene TRBV28; weak D call: TRBD1 (5 bases). This CDR3 contains 14 residues. The V gene's germline CDR1 is MDHEN and CDR2 SYDVKM. The V and J ends lost 2 bases and 0 bases respectively, with 5 bases between them.

The J gene is TRBJ1-5, the V gene TRBV6-2 or TRBV6-3; D may be TRBD1 (6 bases). Trimming pared 0 bases from V and 7 bases from J, leaving 16 bases between. Germline CDR1 reads MNHEY; CDR2 reads SVGEGT. CDR3 length: 16 residues. Written as DNA, the CDR3 is TGTGCCAGCAGTTACTCGGAGTTCAGGGGCCGGCAGCCCCAGCATTTT. This codes for CASSYSEFRGRQPQHF.

The rearrangement links TRBV5-4 to TRBJ2-7, with TRBD2 matching 9 bases. V lost 3 bases to trimming and J lost 4 bases; unmatched junction nucleotides: 8. CDR1 is SGHNT and CDR2 is YYREEE in the germline V gene (reference sequence). The CDR3 is made up of 15 amino acids. CDR3 sequence: CASSSTSGIYYEQYF. For the CDR3, the DNA is TGTGCCAGCAGCTCGACTAGCGGAATATATTACGAGCAGTACTTC. Together with reference TRBV5-4 and TRBJ2-7, the CDR3 gives the full variable domain: ETGVTQSPTHLIKTRGQQVTLRCSSQSGHNTVSWYQQALGQGPQFIFQYYREEENGRGNFPPRFSGLQFPNYSSELNVNALELDDSALYLCASSSTSGIYYEQYFGPGTRLTVT.

This clone was seen only once. The V and J genes are TRBV10-3 and TRBJ1-1, with D possibly matching TRBD1 (6 bases). CDR1 is ENHRY and CDR2 is SYGVKD in the germline V gene. Trimming pared 5 bases from V and 3 bases from J, leaving 10 bases between. The CDR3 has 13 residues. Here the CDR3 reads CAISQGLDTEAFF. The DNA for the CDR3 is TGTGCCATCAGTCAGGGGTTGGACACTGAAGCTTTCTTT.

The V call is TRBV7-9, the J call TRBJ1-3; 7 positions agree with TRBD1. Germline CDR1 reads SEHNR; CDR2 reads FQNEAQ (reference sequence). After removal of 5 bases from V and 1 base from J, the junction contained 8 bases not matched to a gene. The CDR3 sequence is 16 residues long. CDR3 residues: CASSLRQGASGNTIYF. For the CDR3, the DNA is TGTGCCAGCAGCCTTCGACAGGGAGCATCTGGAAACACCATATATTTT.

V gene TRBV7-2 combines with J gene TRBJ2-2; 11 bases align to TRBD2. The CDR3 extends over 16 amino acids. Trimming cost V 5 bases and J 7 bases; bases outside gene matches: 9. The V gene's germline CDR1 is SGHTA and CDR2 FQGNSA. The CDR3 region has the DNA TGTGCCAGCAGCCCCGAATTGACTAGCGGGATCGGGGAGCTGTTTTTT. It yields the protein CASSPELTSGIGELFF.

CDR3 coding DNA: TGTGCCATCAGTGAGCGGGATACACTCTATGGCTACACCTTC. Amino acid sequence: CAISERDTLYGYTF. V usage is TRBV10-3 and J usage is TRBJ1-2; D is uncertain. The CDR3 covers 14 residues. Germline assignment: CDR1 ENHRY and CDR2 SYGVKD. Trimming pared 2 bases from V and 4 bases from J, leaving 11 bases between.

This chain uses TRBV9 with TRBJ1-1; 8 bases are shared with TRBD1. This CDR3 contains 16 residues. After removal of 3 bases from V and 4 bases from J, the junction contained 11 bases not matched to a gene. In germline, CDR1 is SGDLS, CDR2 YYNGEE. The DNA for the CDR3 is TGTGCCAGCAGCGCTGGAAACAGGGGGTGGGTCACTGAAGCTTTCTTT. It specifies CASSAGNRGWVTEAFF.

The gene calls are TRBV11-2 and TRBJ2-1, with TRBD2 identical over 9 bases. The CDR3 length is 18 residues. V shed 4 bases, J shed 1 base, and the junction held 11 bases outside the gene matches. Germline CDR1 is SGHAT and CDR2 is FQNNGV. CDR3: CASSSPLAGVISYNEQFF. As DNA, the CDR3 is TGTGCCAGCAGCTCCCCTTTAGCGGGAGTGATTTCCTACAATGAGCAGTTCTTC.

The chain is built from TRBV5-1 and TRBJ2-7, with 7 nucleotides matching TRBD1. This CDR3 region has 13 residues. Germline V gene data show CDR1 as SGHRS and CDR2 as YFSETQ. V gave up 4 bases and J gave up 3 bases; unmatched junction bases: 4. The CDR3: CASSPGQVYEQYF. The CDR3, as DNA: TGCGCCAGCAGCCCCGGACAGGTCTACGAGCAGTACTTC.

The genes are TRBV9 and TRBJ2-1, with 10 bases matching TRBD1. Germline V gene lookup returns CDR1 SGDLS and CDR2 YYNGEE. Trimming at V came to 1 base and at J to 5 bases, leaving 6 bases not matched to a gene. The CDR3 is 16 residues long. The CDR3, as DNA: TGTGCCAGCAGCGTATCCCCGGGACAGGGGAACAATGAGCAGTTCTTC. It translates to CASSVSPGQGNNEQFF. Combining the CDR3 with reference TRBV9 and TRBJ2-1 gives the whole variable domain DSGVTQTPKHLITATGQRVTLRCSPRSGDLSVYWYQQSLDQGLQFLIQYYNGEERAKGNILERFSAQQFPDLHSELNLSSLELGDSALYFCASSVSPGQGNNEQFFGPGTRLTVL.

The CDR3 nucleotides are TGTGCCAGTGCAGGGGGCGCGGAGCCCCAGCATTTT. Its translation: CASAGGAEPQHF. The J gene is TRBJ1-5, the V gene TRBV19; 8 bases are shared with TRBD1. There are 12 residues in the CDR3. V dropped 8 bases and J dropped 8; count of bases not matched to a gene: 5. Germline CDR1 LNHDA, CDR2 SQIVND (reference sequence).

This clone occurred once. The chain links TRBV1 to TRBJ2-7; the D call TRBD2 from the table was never checked on the DNA. TRBV1 is described as a pseudogene. This CDR3 spans 16 amino acids. CDR3 DNA sequence: TGCACCAGCCCGTCCCCCATTACTAGCGGGAGTTACGAGCAGTACTTC. The encoded protein is CTSPSPITSGSYEQYF.

The count of this clone is one. This chain connects TRBV15 to TRBJ1-3; D might be TRBD1 (5 bases). V lost 3 bases and J 10 bases, leaving 22 bases between the germline ends. Germline assignment: CDR1 LNHNV and CDR2 YYDKDF (reference sequence). The CDR3 loop spans 16 amino acids. Written as DNA, the CDR3 is TGTGCCACCAGCAGCGGGATACGGGACTTATTACCTACCATATATTTT. Translated, it gives CATSSGIRDLLPTIYF.

This clone was picked up one time. The chain joins TRBV5-6 to TRBJ2-5; D is undetermined. Trimming took off 2 bases at V and 1 base at J, with 12 bases between the two ends. Germline CDR1 is SGHDT and CDR2 is YYEEEE. This CDR3 has 15 residues. CDR3 protein: CASSFPTSSQETQYF. The CDR3 DNA sequence: TGTGCCAGCAGCTTTCCGACATCCAGCCAAGAGACCCAGTACTTC.

This clone was found once. V is TRBV9 and J is TRBJ2-5, with D unresolved. CDR1 and CDR2 from the germline V gene are SGDLS and YYNGEE. Trimming pared 0 bases from V and 0 bases from J, leaving 6 bases between. The CDR3 is 14 amino acids. In nucleotides, the CDR3 is TGTGCCAGCAGCGTAGACTACAACCAAGAGACCCAGTACTTC. It encodes CASSVDYNQETQYF.